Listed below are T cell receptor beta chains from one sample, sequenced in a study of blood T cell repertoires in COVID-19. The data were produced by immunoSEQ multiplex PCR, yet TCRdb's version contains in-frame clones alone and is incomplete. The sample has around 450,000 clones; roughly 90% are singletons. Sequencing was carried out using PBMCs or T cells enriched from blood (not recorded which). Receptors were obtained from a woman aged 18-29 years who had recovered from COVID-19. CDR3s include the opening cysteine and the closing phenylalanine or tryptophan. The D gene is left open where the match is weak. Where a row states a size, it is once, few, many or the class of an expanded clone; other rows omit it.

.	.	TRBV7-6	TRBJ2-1	CASSLAPGVLNNEQFF	TGTGCCAGCAGCTTAGCACCAGGGGTCCTTAACAATGAGCAGTTCTTC
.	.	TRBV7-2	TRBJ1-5	CASSSTRDQPQHF	TGTGCCAGCAGCTCTACACGGGATCAGCCCCAGCATTTT
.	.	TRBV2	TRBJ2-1	CASSERATRVYNEQFF	TGTGCCAGCAGTGAACGGGCCACGAGGGTTTACAATGAGCAGTTCTTC
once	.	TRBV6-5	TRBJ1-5	CASILNSGAQPQHF	TGTGCCAGCATCCTAAATTCAGGGGCTCAGCCCCAGCATTTT
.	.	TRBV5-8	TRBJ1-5	CASSFVLQGGDQPQHF	TGTGCCAGCAGCTTCGTATTACAGGGAGGGGATCAGCCCCAGCATTTT
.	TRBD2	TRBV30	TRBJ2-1	CAWQRGGRNEQFF	TGTGCCTGGCAGCGGGGGGGCCGAAATGAGCAGTTCTTC
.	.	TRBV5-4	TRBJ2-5	CASSLAEGTQYF	TGTGCCAGCAGCTTGGCCGAGGGGACCCAGTACTTC
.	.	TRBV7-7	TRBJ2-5	CASSSDLLRETQYF	TGTGCCAGCAGCTCGGACTTACTAAGAGAGACCCAGTACTTC
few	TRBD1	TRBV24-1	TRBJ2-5	CATSGSGTGAGETQYF	TGTGCCACCAGTGGCTCCGGGACAGGGGCGGGAGAGACCCAGTACTTC
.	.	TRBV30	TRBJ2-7	CAWGRPSYEQYF	TGTGCCTGGGGGCGGCCCTCCTACGAGCAGTACTTC
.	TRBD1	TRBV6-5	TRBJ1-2	CASRAGGTGNYGYTF	TGTGCCAGCAGAGCCGGTGGGACAGGGAACTATGGCTACACCTTC
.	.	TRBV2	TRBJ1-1	CASSDGLNTEAFF	TGTGCCAGCAGTGATGGCTTGAACACTGAAGCTTTCTTT
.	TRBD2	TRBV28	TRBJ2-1	CASSLGKLAGGSEQFF	TGTGCCAGCAGTTTGGGTAAACTAGCGGGGGGCAGTGAGCAGTTCTTC
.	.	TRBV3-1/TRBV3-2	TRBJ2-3	CASSQDRGSKTDTQYF	TGTGCCAGCAGCCAAGATAGGGGCAGCAAGACAGATACGCAGTATTTT
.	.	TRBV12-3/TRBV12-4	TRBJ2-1	CASSLGAEQFF	TGTGCCAGCAGTTTGGGGGCTGAGCAGTTCTTC
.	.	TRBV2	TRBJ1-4	CASNGGNEKLFF	TGTGCCAGCAATGGGGGGAATGAAAAACTGTTTTTT
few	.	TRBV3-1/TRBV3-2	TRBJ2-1	CASSQARDYYNEQFF	TGTGCCAGCAGCCAAGCGAGAGATTACTACAATGAGCAGTTCTTC
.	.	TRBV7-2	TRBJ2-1	CASRRGGVGNEQFF	TGTGCCAGCAGAAGGGGTGGAGTGGGGAATGAGCAGTTCTTC
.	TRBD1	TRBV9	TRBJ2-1	CASSVGQGRREQFF	TGTGCCAGCAGCGTAGGACAGGGACGGCGTGAGCAGTTCTTC
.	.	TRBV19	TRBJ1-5	CASSIRSRWSNQPQHF	TGTGCCAGTAGTATACGATCCAGGTGGAGCAATCAGCCCCAGCATTTT
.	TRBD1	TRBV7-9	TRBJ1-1	CASSLGQGSSSEAFF	TGTGCCAGCAGCTTGGGACAGGGGAGTTCTTCTGAAGCTTTCTTT
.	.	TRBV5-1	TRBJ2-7	CASKGGATYEQYF	TGCGCCAGCAAAGGGGGGGCGACCTACGAGCAGTACTTC
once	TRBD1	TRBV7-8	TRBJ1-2	CASSRDRFENGYTF	TGTGCCAGCAGCCGGGACAGGTTTGAAAATGGCTACACCTTC
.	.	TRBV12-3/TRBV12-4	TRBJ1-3	CASSLLGGNTIYF	TGTGCCAGCAGCTTACTAGGAGGAAACACCATATATTTT
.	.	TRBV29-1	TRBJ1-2	CSVEGGGYGYTF	TGCAGCGTTGAAGGGGGGGGCTATGGCTACACCTTC
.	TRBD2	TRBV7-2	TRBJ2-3	CASSLVAAGVPVPTDTQYF	TGTGCCAGCAGCTTAGTTGCAGCGGGGGTCCCAGTACCCACAGATACGCAGTATTTT
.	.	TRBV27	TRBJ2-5	CASIPTGGQQETQYF	TGTGCCAGCATCCCGACCGGAGGGCAGCAAGAGACCCAGTACTTC